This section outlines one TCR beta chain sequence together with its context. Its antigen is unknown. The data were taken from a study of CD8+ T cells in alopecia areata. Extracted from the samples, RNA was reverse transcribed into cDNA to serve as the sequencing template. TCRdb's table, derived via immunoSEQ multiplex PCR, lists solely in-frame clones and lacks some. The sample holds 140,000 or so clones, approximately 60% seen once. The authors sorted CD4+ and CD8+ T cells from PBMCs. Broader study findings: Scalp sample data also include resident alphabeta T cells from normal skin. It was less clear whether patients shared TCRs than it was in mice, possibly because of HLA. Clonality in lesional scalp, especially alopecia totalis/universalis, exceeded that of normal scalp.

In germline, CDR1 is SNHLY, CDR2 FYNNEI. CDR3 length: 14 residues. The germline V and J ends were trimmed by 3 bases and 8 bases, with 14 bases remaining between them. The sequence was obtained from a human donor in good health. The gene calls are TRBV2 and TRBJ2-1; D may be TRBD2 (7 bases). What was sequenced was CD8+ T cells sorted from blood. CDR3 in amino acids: CASSDPGAGDEQFF. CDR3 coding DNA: TGTGCCAGCAGTGATCCGGGGGCGGGAGATGAGCAGTTCTTC.